Sequencing of this TCR beta chain was carried out in a study of radiotherapy plus CTLA-4 blockade in lung cancer listed by TCRdb under 2018. Regarding the research as a whole: Objective responses occurred in approximately 17% of enrolled patients, and 30% to 35% achieved disease control. Overall results and qualifications from the work: The strongest predictors of response were reported to be early dynamic shifts in blood T cell clones along with a rise in serum interferon-beta following radiation. TCR clones derived from tumors expanded in peripheral blood after treatment with radiotherapy and ipilimumab.

Turning to this clone: Its specific antigen is unknown. No base-level quality is on record; no much larger clone is a single base apart.

The study evaluated CTLA-4 blockade (ipilimumab) given together with focal radiation therapy in patients who had chemo-refractory metastatic non-small-cell lung cancer. The library was generated by the immunoSEQ multiplex PCR assay. Here the immuneACCESS table is served through TCRdb, limited to in-frame sequences with V and J called. Missing clones are a known gap in these copies; in checked studies unresolved V genes cover under half, and the rest lacks a known reason. The sample table records 28,000 or so clones; about 78% of these occur just once. The ten largest account for 7.5% of the sample. The sequences come from peripheral blood, collected from a patient treated with radiotherapy plus ipilimumab. The sequence came from a human donor with non-small cell lung cancer who had stable disease on radiotherapy plus ipilimumab.

The CDR3 loop reads CASSQDRGDLGGAFF. The DNA is as follows: TGCGCCAGCAGCCAAGATCGAGGGGACCTTGGGGGAGCTTTCTTT. The chain is assembled from TRBV4-3 and TRBJ1-1; the D gene is perhaps TRBD1, on 5 matching bases. In the germline V gene, CDR1 corresponds to LGHNA and CDR2 to YSLEER. Relative to germline, V is 0 bases shorter and J is 10 bases shorter, with 18 bases between their ends. The CDR3, from cysteine to phenylalanine, totals 15 residues. Only the CDR3 region is kept as DNA, spanning 45 bases read in frame from base 1.